This T cell receptor (beta chain) is drawn from a study of blood T cells in healthy people across ages. Study-level findings and limits: More naive CD4+ cells and higher diversity marked long-lived donors relative to aged donors.

This clonotype was found once. Its antigen is unknown. A sample-barcoded 5' primer and a J-beta primer mix were used in a second PCR of about 7 to 12 cycles. TCRdb processed the 5' RACE reads anew with MiXCR; each CDR3 protein has one entry. The table has 1.8 million or so distinct CDR3 sequences, approximately 40% seen once; the top ten hold approximately 22%. Per germline, CDR1 KGHSH and CDR2 LQKENI. With 2 bases removed from V and 0 bases from J, the gap between germline ends came to 28 bases. The CDR3 consists of 21 residues. This clonotype was obtained from a human donor in good health. The genes are TRBV18 and TRBJ1-2, with D possibly matching TRBD1 (5 bases). Sequenced: blood. The CDR3 spells CASSPFVGTITGTPTNYGYTF. The CDR3 DNA follows: TGTGCCAGCTCACCATTTGTCGGGACGATAACGGGGACCCCGACTAACTATGGCTACACCTTC.